This TCR delta chain was sequenced during a study of γδ T cells in repeated Plasmodium falciparum infection. About the research overall: Malian repertoires were sampled cross-sectionally without transmission and longitudinally through febrile malaria.

This clone turned up a few times. TCRdb records a much larger clone's protein for this DNA, with a difference at residue 9 that likely arises from a read error; the protein given is the translation of the DNA. TCRdb fed the multiplex PCR reads to CATT. The sample shows roughly 90,000 delta-chain clones, over 0.9% of them seen only once. The clonotype was recovered from a pool of human donors (malaria-infected and uninfected, not separated). Sequencing was done on a sample of gamma-delta T cells from blood.

CDR3 DNA sequence: TGTGCCTGTGACACCACTCCCGTACGGGGGGATACTGCCACCGATAAACTCATCTTT. It yields the protein CACDTTPVRGDTATDKLIF. This chain connects TRDV2 to TRDJ1; 9 nucleotides agree with TRDD3. Per germline, CDR1 GEAIGNYY and CDR2 EKD. This CDR3 is 19 amino acids long. V dropped 0 bases and J dropped 1; count of bases not matched to a gene: 14.